This paragraph covers one T cell receptor beta chain sequence. Its specificity is unknown. V was trimmed by 7 bases and J by 0 bases, leaving 9 bases between them. Per germline, CDR1 LNHDA and CDR2 SQIVND (reference sequence). CDR3 length equals 14 residues. Donors in the study were healthy people who gave bone marrow. Sampled while nominally healthy, donors likely had unrecorded immune exposures. It was with 60 Vbeta and 13 Jbeta primers that the PCR ran. Generated by immunoSEQ multiplex PCR, the TCRdb table keeps only in-frame clones and is missing some. This sample's table reports more than 45,000 clones. This sample stems from a study of cytomegalovirus exposure and HLA in healthy donors. On the study more broadly: Some 85 million unique TCRs, all from HLA-typed donors, were included in an early release of the data.

Study-wide findings and caveats: Confirmation in vitro established that a few CMV-associated chains were specific for CMV antigens.

The chain joins TRBV19 to TRBJ1-4; D might be TRBD1 (5 bases). The receptor comes from a woman between 25 and 40 years old in good health and CMV-seropositive. Specimen: PBMCs. Written as DNA, the CDR3 is TGTGCCAGTATCGGGACTACAACTAATGAAAAACTGTTTTTT. This sequence encodes CASIGTTTNEKLFF.